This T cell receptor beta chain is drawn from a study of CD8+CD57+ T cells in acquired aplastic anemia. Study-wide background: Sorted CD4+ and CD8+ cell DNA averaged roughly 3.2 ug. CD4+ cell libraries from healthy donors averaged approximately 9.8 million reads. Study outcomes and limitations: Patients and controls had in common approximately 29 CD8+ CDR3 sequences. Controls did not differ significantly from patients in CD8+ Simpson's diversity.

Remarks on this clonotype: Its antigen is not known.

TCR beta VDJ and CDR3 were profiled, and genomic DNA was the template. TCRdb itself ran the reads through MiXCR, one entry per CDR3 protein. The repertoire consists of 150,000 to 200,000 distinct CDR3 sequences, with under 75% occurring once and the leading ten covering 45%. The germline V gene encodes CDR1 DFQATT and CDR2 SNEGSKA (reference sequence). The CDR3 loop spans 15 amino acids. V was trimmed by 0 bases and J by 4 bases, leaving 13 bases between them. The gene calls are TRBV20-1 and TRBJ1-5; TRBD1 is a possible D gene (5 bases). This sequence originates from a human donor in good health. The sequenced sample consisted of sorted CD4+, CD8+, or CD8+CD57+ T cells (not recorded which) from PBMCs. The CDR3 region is CSAREQVAFNQPQHF. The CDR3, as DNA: TGCAGTGCTAGAGAACAGGTGGCATTTAATCAGCCCCAGCATTTT.